One and the same sample provided the 11 T cell receptor beta chains below, sequenced in a study of cytomegalovirus exposure and HLA in healthy donors. Some clones are missing from TCRdb's copy, which holds only in-frame ones; the method was immunoSEQ multiplex PCR. The sample carries 300,000 to 400,000 clones, about nine tenths recorded once. Sequences were obtained from PBMCs. The receptors come from a woman younger than 30 in good health and CMV-seronegative.

V usage is TRBV13 and J usage is TRBJ2-2, with D possibly matching TRBD2 (6 bases). V lost 0 bases and J 4 bases, leaving 12 bases between the germline ends. Germline V gene lookup returns CDR1 PRHDT and CDR2 FYEKMQ (reference sequence). The CDR3 covers 16 residues. The CDR3 DNA reads as TGTGCCAGCAGCTTAGGACGGGGGACTTTCACCGGGGAGCTGTTTTTT. Translation: CASSLGRGTFTGELFF.

The V gene is TRBV15, the J gene TRBJ2-7, with D perhaps TRBD1 (6 bases). This CDR3 has 16 amino acids. CDR1 LNHNV and CDR2 YYDKDF come from the germline V gene (reference sequence). Trimming removed 1 base from V and 1 base from J, with 14 bases in between. CDR3 coding DNA: TGTGCCACCAGCAGAGTAGACAGGCCGAGGTCCTACGAGCAGTACTTC. Residues: CATSRVDRPRSYEQYF.

This clone was recorded only once. The CDR3 here is CASTSERVNTGELFF. CDR3 DNA: TGCGCCAGCACATCGGAGCGGGTGAACACCGGGGAGCTGTTTTTT. The rearrangement joins TRBV10-2 to TRBJ2-2; D possibly corresponds to TRBD2 (6 bases). Trimming removed 7 bases from V and 1 base from J, with 13 bases in between. The CDR3 contains 15 residues. Germline assignment: CDR1 WSHSY and CDR2 SAAADI.

The gene calls are TRBV11-2 and TRBJ1-2; D uncertain. Between the trimmed V and J ends, which lost 5 bases and 5 bases, there was a span of 12 bases. The CDR3 is 13 residues long. Germline CDR1 reads SGHAT; CDR2 reads FQNNGV. CDR3 residues: CASSTRAGYGYTF. CDR3 coding DNA: TGTGCCAGCAGCACGCGGGCAGGATATGGCTACACCTTC. The variable domain in full, completed from reference TRBV11-2 and TRBJ1-2, reads EAGVAQSPRYKIIEKRQSVAFWCNPISGHATLYWYQQILGQGPKLLIQFQNNGVVDDSQLPKDRFSAERLKGVDSTLKIQPAKLEDSAVYLCASSTRAGYGYTFGSGTRLTVV.

The V and J genes are TRBV20-1 and TRBJ2-7; unclear D gene. The CDR3 spans 10 residues. CDR1 and CDR2 (germline): DFQATT, SNEGSKA (reference sequence). V was clipped by 4 bases and J by 5 bases, with 6 bases between them. CDR3 nucleotides: TGCAGTGCTACGGTAAACGAGCAGTACTTC. Translation gives CSATVNEQYF.

The V call is TRBV19, the J call TRBJ2-7, with 7 bases that match TRBD1. V dropped 5 bases and J dropped 0; count of bases not matched to a gene: 7. Germline V gives CDR1 LNHDA, CDR2 SQIVND (reference sequence). CDR3 size: 15 residues. The CDR3 is CASSPARDSSYEQYF. In nucleotides, the CDR3 is TGTGCCAGTAGTCCCGCTCGGGACAGCTCCTACGAGCAGTACTTC.

This clone occurred a few times. The rearrangement uses TRBV6-4 and TRBJ2-3; 7 bases agree with TRBD2. With V trimmed by 3 bases and J by 5 bases, 11 bases remained unmatched. Germline V lookup: CDR1 MRHNA, CDR2 SNTAGT. This CDR3 contains 16 residues. Here the CDR3 DNA reads TGTGCCAGCAGTGAAACTGCTAGCGGAGGGGAAGATACGCAGTATTTT. Translating it yields CASSETASGGEDTQYF.

The V gene is TRBV5-6, the J gene TRBJ2-3; 10 bases align to TRBD2. CDR1 SGHDT and CDR2 YYEEEE come from the germline V gene. J lost 4 bases, V lost 4 bases, and 3 bases had no gene match. The CDR3 contains 14 residues. CDR3 nucleotides: TGTGCCAGCAGCCCAGCGGGGGGGGCAGATACGCAGTATTTT. Its protein product is CASSPAGGADTQYF.

This clone was seen only once. The chain joins TRBV5-1 to TRBJ2-5, with D tentatively TRBD2 (7 bases). The CDR3 covers 17 residues. Trimming removed 0 bases from V and 1 base from J, with 16 bases in between. Germline V gene sequence: CDR1 SGHRS, CDR2 YFSETQ. The CDR3 DNA reads as TGCGCCAGCAGCTTGGGTGGCGGGGGCGTCCTCCAAGAGACCCAGTACTTC. Translation gives CASSLGGGGVLQETQYF. Filled out from reference TRBV5-1 and TRBJ2-5, the complete variable domain reads KAGVTQTPRYLIKTRGQQVTLSCSPISGHRSVSWYQQTPGQGLQFLFEYFSETQRNKGNFPGRFSGRQFSNSRSEMNVSTLELGDSALYLCASSLGGGGVLQETQYFGPGTRLLVL.

This clone was picked up one time. This sequence joins TRBV4-1 and TRBJ1-3; the match to TRBD1 covers 9 bases. The CDR3 runs 15 residues. Germline V gene sequence: CDR1 MGHRA, CDR2 YSYEKL. Germline trimming cut 5 bases from V and 0 bases from J; bases unmatched to any gene: 2. This CDR3 reads CASSADRGSGNTIYF. CDR3 in DNA: TGCGCCAGCAGCGCGGACAGGGGCTCTGGAAACACCATATATTTT.

In DNA form, the CDR3 reads TGTGCCAGTAGTATCCCGGGACAGGGAACAAGGATGGCTGAAGCTTTCTTT. Its translation is CASSIPGQGTRMAEAFF. The rearrangement joins TRBV19 to TRBJ1-1, with TRBD1 matching 9 bases. V lost 3 bases, J lost 6 bases, and 14 bases stayed unmatched. The CDR3 length is 17 residues. The germline V gene has CDR1 LNHDA and CDR2 SQIVND (reference sequence).